This T cell receptor beta chain was retrieved from a study of T cell responses to AZD1222 COVID-19 vaccine. General study results and limits: AZD1222 recipients seropositive at baseline numbered only 5 to 7. The span of vaccine-associated CD4 TCRs extended across spike, with dominance at 160-218 and 743-854. It should be noted that donors were predominantly white British and more often female, and clonal diversity was possibly underestimated. Reportedly, nearly half the spike-specific TCRs target unmutated variant regions.

This clone was picked up a small number of times. What it recognizes is unknown. This table comes from immunoSEQ multiplex PCR, and its TCRdb copy is limited to in-frame clones, with some not included. The data contain about 150,000 clones, roughly nine tenths of them singletons. Per the germline V gene, CDR1 is SGHTA and CDR2 is FQGNSA. J lost 1 base, V lost 4 bases, and 4 bases had no gene match. This CDR3 contains 16 residues. The chain joins TRBV7-2 to TRBJ2-2; 9 bases line up with TRBD1. Sequenced here: peripheral blood, sampled on day 0 of MenACWY control vaccination. The receptor's source is an adult in good health. The CDR3 loop is CASSSHRGLNTGELFF. CDR3 bases: TGTGCCAGCAGCTCCCACAGGGGGCTGAACACCGGGGAGCTGTTTTTT.